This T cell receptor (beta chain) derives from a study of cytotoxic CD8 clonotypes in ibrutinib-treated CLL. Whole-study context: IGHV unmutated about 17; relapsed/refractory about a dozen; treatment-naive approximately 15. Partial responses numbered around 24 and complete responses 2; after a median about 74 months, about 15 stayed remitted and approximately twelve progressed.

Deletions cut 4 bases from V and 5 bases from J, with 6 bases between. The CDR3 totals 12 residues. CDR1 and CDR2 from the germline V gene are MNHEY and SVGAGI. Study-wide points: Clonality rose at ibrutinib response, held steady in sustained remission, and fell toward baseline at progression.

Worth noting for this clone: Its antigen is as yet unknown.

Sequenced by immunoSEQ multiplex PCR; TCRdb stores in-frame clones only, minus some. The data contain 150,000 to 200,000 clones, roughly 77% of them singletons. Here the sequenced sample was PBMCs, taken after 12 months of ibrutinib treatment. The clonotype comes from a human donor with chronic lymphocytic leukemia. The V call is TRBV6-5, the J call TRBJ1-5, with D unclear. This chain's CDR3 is CASSSIDQPQHF. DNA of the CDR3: TGTGCCAGCAGTTCAATCGATCAGCCCCAGCATTTT.